The clone carrying this T cell receptor beta chain came up once. Its antigen remains unidentified. This sample was taken from a study of shared clonotypes between healthy human individuals. Study-level information: Each donor's CD8 memory used one plate, CD8 naive two, each CD4 subset three. General observations from the study: An effect of sequencing depth on clonotype sharing among donors was expected. Clonotype sharing across several donors was observed for 5% to 6.5% of naive CD4 clonotypes.

In the original processing: Without quality scores, immunoSEQ junctional reads could not be filtered like full-length reads. TCRdb's table, derived via immunoSEQ multiplex PCR, lists solely in-frame clones and lacks some. From that table come the V and J calls and clone size; the DNA was used to work out D and trimming. The data contain some 1 million clones, about 75% of them singletons. Per germline, CDR1 LNHNV and CDR2 YYDKDF (reference sequence). The V end lost 0 bases, the J end lost 6 bases, and 11 bases lay between the germline ends. The CDR3 is 15 amino acids. Sequenced sample: memory CD4+ T cells sorted from blood. Subset of the sample: CD45RA-negative fraction. This clonotype originated in a man aged 18 to 29 in good health. The chain is built from TRBV15 and TRBJ1-4; D gene ambiguous. Here the CDR3 DNA reads TGTGCCACCAGCAGAGATGGACGAAGAGATGAAAAACTGTTTTTT. As protein: CATSRDGRRDEKLFF.